One sample yielded the 2 T cell receptor beta chains listed below, sequenced in a study of CD8+ T cells in alopecia areata. Extraction of RNA preceded its reverse transcription into cDNA, which served as the sequencing template. Some clones are missing from TCRdb's copy, which holds only in-frame ones; the method was immunoSEQ multiplex PCR. The sample yields 150,000 to 200,000 clones, roughly 66% seen once. Noted treatment: oral pan-JAK inhibitor, 5-10 mg twice daily. The sequencing here drew on CD4+ T cells sorted from blood, taken at week 24, from a patient treated with tofacitinib. The receptors derive from a human donor with alopecia areata.

The chain has TRBV9 and TRBJ2-2, with TRBD1 matching over 10 bases. The trim removed 4 bases at V and 8 bases at J, leaving 8 bases unmatched. This CDR3 spans 15 amino acids. Germline values: CDR1 SGDLS, CDR2 YYNGEE. The CDR3 sequence is CASSIRQGASGELFF. In DNA form, the CDR3 reads TGTGCCAGCAGCATTCGACAGGGGGCTTCTGGGGAGCTGTTTTTT.

The chain couples TRBV4-3 to TRBJ1-6; 8 bases map to TRBD1. Germline V gene data show CDR1 as LGHNA and CDR2 as YSLEER. Losses at the gene ends were 0 bases for V and 7 bases for J; bases not matched to a gene: 5. The CDR3 has 16 residues. CDR3: CASSQDGSGGNSPLHF. DNA for the CDR3: TGCGCCAGCAGCCAAGACGGGTCAGGGGGCAATTCACCCCTCCACTTT.